This TCR beta chain was found in a study of shared clonotypes between healthy human individuals (dated by TCRdb to between 2020 and 2021). In terms of the full investigation: The cohort included a few men and two women between 18 and 49 years of age. Per donor, three plates each were used for CD4 naive and CD4 memory, two for CD8 naive, and one for CD8 memory. The study deeply sequenced blood TCR repertoires of about 5 healthy adults to estimate repertoire size and the extent of clonotype sharing between individuals. Libraries were prepared and TCR repertoires were sequenced by different laboratories using diverse techniques, in order to increase sequencing depth and limit assay-specific biases. Each donor's leukapheresis produced roughly between roughly 0.85 and 9 billion PBMCs.

Regarding this clone: Its antigen remains unidentified. Qualities for individual bases were not recorded, and no much larger clone is one base off.

Healthy HIV-negative adults with no recently reported acute infections or vaccinations were included as donors. Every donor was a Caucasian adult living in Nashville, Tennessee, USA. CD4+ T cells were enriched by magnetic negative selection; naive cells were then positively selected on CD45RA, and the negative fraction formed the memory subset. Blood was collected by leukapheresis, and PBMCs were isolated by Ficoll-Histopaque density gradient centrifugation and then cryopreserved in liquid nitrogen vapor phase. Purity and quantity of every magnetically sorted T cell population were checked by analytical flow cytometry. Genomic DNA was isolated from every sorted fraction and measured by UV absorbance on a Nanodrop 2000c. V loses 4 bases of germline sequence and J loses 2 bases, and the interval between the two ends is 13 bases. As encoded in the germline V gene, CDR1 is SQVTM while CDR2 is ANQGSEA. The cysteine opens and the phenylalanine closes a CDR3 of 14 amino acids. This entry keeps only the CDR3 DNA: 42 bases, framed from base 1.

Points the paper makes about the study in general: Rarefaction of sorted-subset datasets indicated incomplete sequencing despite the large sequencing depth. Compared with non-shared clonotypes, clonotypes shared by all four sorted-subset donors had higher generation probabilities. Larger estimated clonotype richness was generally found for naive subsets than for memory subsets. Only blood was sampled, and tissue TCR repertoires likely differ from those in blood. Pairwise subsampling led to the expectation that sequencing depth would affect the degree of clonotype sharing among donors. Because the study included only a small number of donors, the genetic and exposure-history diversity represented was limited. Across a handful of donors, approximately 5% of naive CD4, 3% to 3.5% of naive CD8, approximately 2.5% of memory CD4, and approximately 0.4% of memory CD8 clonotypes were shared.

TCR CDR3 regions were amplified from genomic DNA by multiplex PCR using the deep immunoSEQ assay. Extracted genomic DNA from each cell subset was distributed evenly across all wells of several immunoSEQ 96-well plates, and each plate was treated as a replicate. For sorted subsets, about 210 ng of genomic DNA, equivalent to 30,000 or so T cell genomes, went into each replicate PCR. Purified libraries were quantified with a Qubit 3.0 fluorometer, sized on a Bioanalyzer 2100, and re-quantified with the KAPA Library Quantification kit. Every immunoSEQ 96-well plate was sequenced on a separate single-read 150-cycle Illumina NextSeq 550 flow cell. Regarding the original processing steps: Because only junctional sequences without quality scores were contained in the immunoSEQ output, filtering matching that applied to full-length reads could not be performed. To assign V/J genes and CDR3, sequences were annotated using PyIR, a Python wrapper for IgBLAST v1.9, with IMGT germline references. Reads with weak V/J assignments (E-value above 1e-6), missing CDR3, stop codons, out-of-frame junctions, or ambiguous translated residues were removed. A V3J clonotype was defined by an identical inferred V gene, J gene, and CDR3 amino acid sequence. To compute the percentage overlap between repertoires, the number of shared unique clonotypes was divided by the size of the smaller repertoire. Repertoire richness was assessed with RTK rarefaction, the Chao1 estimator, and Recon v2.1 estimates of unobserved clonotypes. Generation probabilities were computed with OLGA for all TCRbeta clonotypes obtained by the gDNA method from a handful of donors. TCRdb took over this immuneACCESS table, retaining in-frame rearrangements with V and J assigned. Such tables are incomplete; in checked studies, under half of the missing clones stem from an unresolved V gene, and the remainder is unexplained. Clone size and the V and J calls come from that table; the DNA yielded D and trimming. This sample has over 1.4 million clones in its table, and around 95% of those were observed once. 0.95% to 1.5% of the sample rests with the top ten.

Material for sequencing was naive CD4+ T cells sorted from blood. This specimen's cell subset or site label, per the study, means: CD45RA+ positively selected. The chain is assembled from TRBV29-1 and TRBJ2-3; the best D guess is TRBD1, with 6 bases matching. This sequence was found in a man in his thirties or forties in good health. The encoded CDR3 is CSVAARGITDTQYF. Here is the DNA: TGCAGCGTTGCGGCCAGGGGAATCACAGATACGCAGTATTTT.